These T cell receptor beta chains were read from a single sample in a study of blood T cell repertoires in COVID-19. Produced via immunoSEQ multiplex PCR; TCRdb's table is partial and in-frame only. The data show tens of thousands of clones, approximately 88% seen once. The sequenced sample consisted of peripheral blood. These receptors came from a human donor in a cohort sampled during active COVID-19. Both conserved end residues are part of each CDR3. The D gene is left open where the match is weak. Expanded clones get a size class; other rows say once, few or many, or leave the size out.

DNA | CDR3 | size | J | D | V
TGTGCCAGCAGCACAACAAGGGGGCGTGGTGAAGCTTTCTTT | CASSTTRGRGEAFF | - | TRBJ1-1 | TRBD1 | TRBV7-2
TGTGCCAGCAGTTTATTGTGGACAAACACCGGGGAGCTGTTTTTT | CASSLLWTNTGELFF | - | TRBJ2-2 | - | TRBV27
TGTGCCAGCGGACAGGGGTACACCGGGGAGCTGTTTTTT | CASGQGYTGELFF | - | TRBJ2-2 | TRBD1 | TRBV12-3/TRBV12-4
TGTGCCAGCAGTTTCCCCGAGGGGACAGGGCGCCCTGGCTACACCTTC | CASSFPEGTGRPGYTF | - | TRBJ1-2 | TRBD1 | TRBV28
TGTGCCAGTAGTATTACTAGCGGGGGGGACACAGATACGCAGTATTTT | CASSITSGGDTDTQYF | - | TRBJ2-3 | TRBD2 | TRBV19
TGCGCCAGCAGCTTGGAGACAGTCTACGAGCAGTACTTC | CASSLETVYEQYF | - | TRBJ2-7 | - | TRBV5-1
TGTGCCAGCAGCTTAGGTGGGCCAGATACGCAGTATTTT | CASSLGGPDTQYF | - | TRBJ2-3 | - | TRBV7-9
TGTGCCTGGAGGCTACAGACTAATGAAAAACTGTTTTTT | CAWRLQTNEKLFF | - | TRBJ1-4 | - | TRBV30
TGTGCCAGCAGACCCCCAGGGCGCGATGGCTACACCTTC | CASRPPGRDGYTF | - | TRBJ1-2 | - | TRBV12-3/TRBV12-4
TGTGCCAGCAGTCCGCTTTCAGGGGATGGGTACGAGCAGTACTTC | CASSPLSGDGYEQYF | once | TRBJ2-7 | - | TRBV6-2/TRBV6-3
TGTGCCAGCAGCTACCGGGACAGTGGTTCCTACGAGCAGTACTTC | CASSYRDSGSYEQYF | - | TRBJ2-7 | TRBD1 | TRBV11-2
TGTGCCAGCCGGGACAGGGGGACCCAAAACTATGGCTACACCTTC | CASRDRGTQNYGYTF | - | TRBJ1-2 | TRBD1 | TRBV2
TGTGCCAGCAGCCTAGGGGCTACGGAGACCCAGTACTTC | CASSLGATETQYF | - | TRBJ2-5 | - | TRBV12-3/TRBV12-4
TGTGCCAGTAGTGCACAGGGGGCGTCCTACGAGCAGTACTTC | CASSAQGASYEQYF | few | TRBJ2-7 | TRBD1 | TRBV19
TGCGCCAGCAGCTCCGGCGGGGGGCTAGATCAGCCCCAGCATTTT | CASSSGGGLDQPQHF | - | TRBJ1-5 | - | TRBV5-1
TGTGCCAGCACCCCAGGGGGCGACCCTAACTATGGCTACACCTTC | CASTPGGDPNYGYTF | - | TRBJ1-2 | TRBD1 | TRBV6-2/TRBV6-3
TGTGCCAGCAGTGAGAGCGGACTATTCTACAATGAGCAGTTCTTC | CASSESGLFYNEQFF | - | TRBJ2-1 | - | TRBV2
TGTGCCAGCAGGGGACAGGCTGCTAACTATGGCTACACCTTC | CASRGQAANYGYTF | - | TRBJ1-2 | TRBD1 | TRBV2
TGTGCCAGCAGTCCGGCGGGGAGGGGGGAGACCCAGTACTTC | CASSPAGRGETQYF | - | TRBJ2-5 | - | TRBV5-4
TGTGCCTACGGGACTAGCGGGACGGCGGGGGAGACCCAGTACTTC | CAYGTSGTAGETQYF | once | TRBJ2-5 | TRBD2 | TRBV30
TGTGCCAGCAGGGCGGGACTAGCGGGGGGAGACATTCAGTACTTC | CASRAGLAGGDIQYF | - | TRBJ2-4 | TRBD2 | TRBV11-2
TGTGCCAGCAAGGTGGCGGGAGCCTCCTACGAGCAGTACTTC | CASKVAGASYEQYF | - | TRBJ2-7 | TRBD2 | TRBV6-5
TGTGCCAGCAGCCTGCAGTCCTACGAGCAGTACTTC | CASSLQSYEQYF | - | TRBJ2-7 | - | TRBV7-8
TGCGCCAGCAGCCAAGCGACAGGGGTCCCTAACTATGGCTACACCTTC | CASSQATGVPNYGYTF | few | TRBJ1-2 | TRBD1 | TRBV4-1
TGTGCCAGCAGCGGGGTGGGGGGATATTCCAAAAACATTCAGTACTTC | CASSGVGGYSKNIQYF | - | TRBJ2-4 | - | TRBV3-1/TRBV3-2
TGTGCCAGTAGTCCCCCCGGGAGTGGTGGAGAGACCCAGTACTTC | CASSPPGSGGETQYF | - | TRBJ2-5 | - | TRBV19
TGTGCCAGCAGTTTAGGGGCGTCTGGGGCCAACGTCCTGACTTTC | CASSLGASGANVLTF | - | TRBJ2-6 | - | TRBV27
TGTGCCAGCACCCGAGGGGCGGGGCCTAGCACAGATACGCAGTATTTT | CASTRGAGPSTDTQYF | - | TRBJ2-3 | - | TRBV5-4
TGTGCCTGGAGCGGGGTAGAGACCCAGTACTTC | CAWSGVETQYF | - | TRBJ2-5 | - | TRBV30
TGCGCCAGCAGCCCGACCGGGACAGGGGGCAAAACTAACTATGGCTACACCTTC | CASSPTGTGGKTNYGYTF | once | TRBJ1-2 | TRBD1 | TRBV5-1
TGCAGCGTTGGGTTTACTAGCGAAGCCACAGATACGCAGTATTTT | CSVGFTSEATDTQYF | few | TRBJ2-3 | TRBD2 | TRBV29-1
TGTGCCAGCAGCTTGATCGACAGTAATGAGCAGTTCTTC | CASSLIDSNEQFF | - | TRBJ2-1 | - | TRBV5-6
TGTGCCAGCAGCTTAGGTGGAGGCGCTCGCAATCAGCCCCAGCATTTT | CASSLGGGARNQPQHF | - | TRBJ1-5 | - | TRBV7-2
TGCGCCAGCAGCCAACAAACAGGAGATCCTCCCCATTTT | CASSQQTGDPPHF | - | TRBJ1-3 | - | TRBV4-3
TGCGCCAGCAGCTTGGGCCCTGAAGGACAGGGATTCAATGAGCAGTTCTTC | CASSLGPEGQGFNEQFF | - | TRBJ2-1 | TRBD1 | TRBV5-1
TGTGCCAGCAGGGCGACTAGCGGATCCCTTACTAGCACAGATACGCAGTATTTT | CASRATSGSLTSTDTQYF | - | TRBJ2-3 | TRBD2 | TRBV2
TGTGCCAGTAGTATGAACAGGGGCAATCAGCCCCAGCATTTT | CASSMNRGNQPQHF | - | TRBJ1-5 | - | TRBV19
TGTGCCAGCAGTCCCGGGACGGACAGCTCCTACGAGCAGTACTTC | CASSPGTDSSYEQYF | - | TRBJ2-7 | - | TRBV6-2/TRBV6-3
TGTGCCAGCATGGGTCCGGGGATCGACAATCAGCCCCAGCATTTT | CASMGPGIDNQPQHF | - | TRBJ1-5 | - | TRBV2
TGTGCCTGGAGCGGAGGCGGAGTGGCGGGAATCACAGATACGCAGTATTTT | CAWSGGGVAGITDTQYF | - | TRBJ2-3 | - | TRBV30
TGTGCCAGTAGACGACTAGCGGCCTTCACAGATACGCAGTATTTT | CASRRLAAFTDTQYF | - | TRBJ2-3 | TRBD2 | TRBV19
TGCGCCAGCAGCAACCGGGACTTTGGCGGCTACACCTTC | CASSNRDFGGYTF | - | TRBJ1-2 | - | TRBV4-1
TGTGCCAGCAGCCTCGCCAGGGTGAATGGCTACACCTTC | CASSLARVNGYTF | once | TRBJ1-2 | - | TRBV14
TGTGCCAGCAGCTTAAGAGTTAATGAGCAGTTCTTC | CASSLRVNEQFF | - | TRBJ2-1 | - | TRBV7-2
TGTGCCAGCAGCTCACGGACAGGGTCGAGCTCTGAAGCTTTCTTT | CASSSRTGSSSEAFF | - | TRBJ1-1 | TRBD1 | TRBV5-4
TGCGCCAGCAGCTTGTCCCCAGGGAGGAATACCGGGGAGCTGTTTTTT | CASSLSPGRNTGELFF | - | TRBJ2-2 | - | TRBV5-1
TGCGCCAGCAGCCGGGGAAGCGGGGGGGGTGGTTGGACTGAAGCTTTCTTT | CASSRGSGGGGWTEAFF | once | TRBJ1-1 | - | TRBV4-1
TGTGCCAGCAGTCCAGGGGCCGCGAACACCGGGGAGCTGTTTTTT | CASSPGAANTGELFF | - | TRBJ2-2 | - | TRBV7-2
TGCGCCAGCAGCCAATTCCAGGCAGCCCAAGAGACCCAGTACTTC | CASSQFQAAQETQYF | once | TRBJ2-5 | - | TRBV4-1
TGTGCCAGCAAGGGGACAGCCCTCCTGGAGGAAAAACTGTTTTTT | CASKGTALLEEKLFF | - | TRBJ1-4 | TRBD1 | TRBV2
TGTGCCAGCAGCCAAGACGTATCACAGGGCAAGGAAAAACTGTTTTTT | CASSQDVSQGKEKLFF | - | TRBJ1-4 | - | TRBV4-2
TGTGCCTGGAGTGTGATGTCCGCGGGGGACTTACTTAGCACAGATACGCAGTATTTT | CAWSVMSAGDLLSTDTQYF | once | TRBJ2-3 | TRBD2 | TRBV30
TGTGCCAGCAGCATCCCGGGACAGAGAGTCAACTATGGCTACACCTTC | CASSIPGQRVNYGYTF | - | TRBJ1-2 | TRBD1 | TRBV5-6
TGTGCCAGTAATAAGGGCAGGGGGGATAATTCACCCCTCCACTTT | CASNKGRGDNSPLHF | - | TRBJ1-6 | TRBD1 | TRBV9
TGTGCCTGGAGTGTACGGGACAGCCTGAATATCGCCCAGTACTTC | CAWSVRDSLNIAQYF | - | TRBJ2-5 | TRBD1 | TRBV30
TGTGCCAGCAGCCAGGGGGCTAACTATGGCTACACCTTC | CASSQGANYGYTF | - | TRBJ1-2 | TRBD1 | TRBV6-6
TGTGCCAGCAGCCGGGCATCTGGGGCCAACGTCCTGACTTTC | CASSRASGANVLTF | - | TRBJ2-6 | - | TRBV6-2/TRBV6-3